This entry is about one T cell receptor beta chain. Its binding antigen is unknown. No base qualities exist here, and no much larger clone lies one base off it. Donors were healthy HIV-negative adults with no recently reported acute infections or vaccinations. Only Caucasian adults living in Nashville, Tennessee, USA were represented among the donors. CD4+ T cells were enriched by magnetic negative selection, after which naive cells were positively selected on CD45RA and the negative fraction was taken as the memory subset. After blood collection by leukapheresis, PBMCs were isolated using Ficoll-Histopaque density gradient centrifugation and then cryopreserved in the vapor phase of liquid nitrogen. Purity and quantity of every magnetically sorted T cell population were checked by analytical flow cytometry. Each sorted fraction had its genomic DNA isolated and then quantified by UV absorbance on a Nanodrop 2000c.

V was cut back by 5 bases and J by 2 bases, leaving a gap of 8 bases between them. The germline V gene encodes CDR1 MNHNS and CDR2 SASEGT. Reading from cysteine to phenylalanine, the CDR3 counts 13 amino acids. CDR3 DNA only is kept here, 39 bases in frame from base 1. This record belongs to a study of shared clonotypes between healthy human individuals (dated by TCRdb to 2019 to 2021). For the study in its entirety: The cohort comprised two women and a few men aged 18 to 49 years. Per donor, leukapheresis produced somewhere between about 0.85 and 9.5 billion PBMCs. Libraries were prepared and TCR repertoires were sequenced by different laboratories using diverse techniques, in order to increase sequencing depth and limit assay-specific biases. Blood TCR repertoires of about 5 healthy adults were deeply sequenced to estimate repertoire size and the extent of clonotype sharing between individuals. For each donor, three plates each were used for CD4 naive and CD4 memory, two plates were used for CD8 naive, and one plate was used for CD8 memory.

What the authors observed across the whole study: Compared with non-shared clonotypes, clonotypes shared by all four sorted-subset donors had higher generation probabilities. Pairwise subsampling indicated that sequencing depth was expected to affect the degree of clonotype sharing among donors. Incomplete sequencing was indicated by rarefaction of sorted-subset datasets, despite the large sequencing depth. Naive subsets generally had larger estimated clonotype richness than memory subsets. The small number of donors limited the genetic and exposure-history diversity represented. Only blood was sampled, and tissue TCR repertoires likely differ from those in blood. About 4.5% of naive CD4, 3.5% of naive CD8, 2.3% of memory CD4, and approximately 0.39% of memory CD8 clonotypes were shared across several donors.

Using the deep immunoSEQ assay, multiplex PCR amplified TCR CDR3 regions from genomic DNA. Extracted genomic DNA from each cell subset was spread evenly across all wells of several immunoSEQ 96-well plates, with each plate serving as a replicate. For sorted subsets, about 200 ng genomic DNA, equal to 30,000 to 35,000 T cell genomes, was loaded into each replicate PCR. Purified libraries were quantified with a Qubit 3.0 fluorometer, sized on a Bioanalyzer 2100, and re-quantified with the KAPA Library Quantification kit. Every immunoSEQ 96-well plate was sequenced on a separate single-read 150-cycle Illumina NextSeq 550 flow cell. In the original analysis: Because only junctional sequences without quality scores were contained in the immunoSEQ output, filtering matching that applied to full-length reads could not be performed. Sequences were annotated with PyIR, a Python wrapper for IgBLAST v1.9, and V/J genes and CDR3 were assigned using IMGT germline references. Reads were removed for weak V/J assignments (E-value above 1e-6), missing CDR3, stop codons, out-of-frame junctions, or ambiguous translated residues. A V3J clonotype was defined by an identical inferred V gene, J gene, and CDR3 amino acid sequence. Percentage overlap between repertoires was computed as shared unique clonotypes divided by the size of the smaller repertoire. Repertoire richness was assessed with RTK rarefaction, the Chao1 estimator, and Recon v2.1 estimates of unobserved clonotypes. Generation probabilities for all TCRbeta clonotypes obtained by the gDNA method from a handful of donors were computed using OLGA. The source is immuneACCESS, and TCRdb retained only in-frame sequences with V and J called. Part of the clones is not carried over; for the studies checked, unresolved V genes explain less than half of this, and the remainder is unexplained. V and J calls plus clone size are reproduced from that table; the DNA served to infer D and trimming. The sample contains millions of clones, more than 80% of them found a single time. About 0.13% of the sample is taken by the ten largest.

Sequencing input: naive CD4+ T cells sorted from blood. What the cell subset or site label conveys for this sample: CD45RA+ positively selected. The sequence was obtained from a man aged 18-30 years in good health. The chain was built from TRBV6-1 and TRBJ2-3; perhaps TRBD1 is the D gene, with 5 bases matching. The DNA is TGTGCCAGCAGTCCACAGGTCACAGATACGCAGTATTTT. Translated, this gives CASSPQVTDTQYF.